This T cell receptor beta chain emerged from a study of prognosis after radiotherapy for stage I lung cancer. The germline V and J ends were trimmed by 5 bases and 1 base, with 12 bases remaining between them. The CDR3 loop spans 16 amino acids. Germline-derived CDR1 and CDR2 are SGHAT and FQNNGV. The sample holds many counts of this clonotype. Template was genomic DNA; TCR beta CDR3 amplified in two multiplex PCR rounds. First-round PCR employed TRBV- and TRBJ-specific primers for each gene. A single record per CDR3 protein comes from TCRdb applying MiXCR to the multiplex PCR reads. The table records fewer than 40,000 distinct CDR3 sequences, about 34% of them present only once.

The sequenced sample was PBMCs, obtained before or after stereotactic body radiation therapy (not recorded which). The receptor was derived from a donor aged 50 or older with non-small cell lung cancer. V is TRBV11-2 and J is TRBJ2-6; D is possibly TRBD1 (6 bases). CDR3 bases: TGTGCCAGCAGCCCAGGGGAAGCGTCTGGGGCCAACGTCCTGACTTTC. It encodes CASSPGEASGANVLTF.